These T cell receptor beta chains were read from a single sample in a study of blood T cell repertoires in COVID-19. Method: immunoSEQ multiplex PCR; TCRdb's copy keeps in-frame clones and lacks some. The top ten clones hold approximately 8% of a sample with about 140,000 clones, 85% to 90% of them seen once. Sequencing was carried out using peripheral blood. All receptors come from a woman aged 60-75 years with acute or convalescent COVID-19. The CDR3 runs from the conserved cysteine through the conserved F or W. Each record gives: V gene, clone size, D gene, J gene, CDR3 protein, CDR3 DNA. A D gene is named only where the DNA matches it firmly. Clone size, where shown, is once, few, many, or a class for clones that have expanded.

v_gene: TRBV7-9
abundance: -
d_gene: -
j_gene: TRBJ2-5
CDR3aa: CASSSSDSQETQYF
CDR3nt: TGTGCCAGCAGCTCGTCGGACTCACAAGAGACCCAGTACTTC

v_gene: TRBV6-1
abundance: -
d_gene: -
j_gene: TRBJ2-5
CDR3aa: CASSEAEGTQYF
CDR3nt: TGTGCCAGCAGTGAGGCGGAGGGGACCCAGTACTTC

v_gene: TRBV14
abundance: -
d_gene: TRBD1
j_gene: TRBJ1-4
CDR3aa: CASSQEQGAGEKLFF
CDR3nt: TGTGCCAGCAGCCAAGAGCAGGGGGCAGGGGAAAAACTGTTTTTT

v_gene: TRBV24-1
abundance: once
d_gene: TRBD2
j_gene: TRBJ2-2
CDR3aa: CATSDSTGLAGGRTGELFF
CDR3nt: TGTGCCACCAGTGATTCGACGGGACTAGCGGGGGGGAGGACCGGGGAGCTGTTTTTT

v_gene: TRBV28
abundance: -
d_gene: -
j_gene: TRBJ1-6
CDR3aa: CASSLSRGQLYNSPLHF
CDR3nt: TGTGCCAGCAGTTTATCGCGGGGGCAGCTGTATAATTCACCCCTCCACTTT

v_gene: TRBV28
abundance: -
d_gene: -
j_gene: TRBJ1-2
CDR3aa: CASSFSQAGYGYTF
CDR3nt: TGTGCCAGCAGTTTCTCACAGGCAGGTTATGGCTACACCTTC

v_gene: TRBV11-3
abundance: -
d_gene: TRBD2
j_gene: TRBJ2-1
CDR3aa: CASSLGRASGGTSGQFF
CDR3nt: TGTGCCAGCAGCTTAGGCCGGGCTAGCGGGGGGACCTCGGGGCAGTTCTTC

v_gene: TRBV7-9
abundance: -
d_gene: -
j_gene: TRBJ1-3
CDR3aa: CASSSLGPKGAHIGNTIYF
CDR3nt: TGTGCCAGCAGCTCTTTGGGCCCAAAAGGGGCTCACATCGGAAACACCATATATTTT

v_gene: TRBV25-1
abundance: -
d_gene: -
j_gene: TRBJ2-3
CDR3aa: CASSESGGDTQYF
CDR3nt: TGTGCCAGCAGTGAATCCGGAGGCGATACGCAGTATTTT

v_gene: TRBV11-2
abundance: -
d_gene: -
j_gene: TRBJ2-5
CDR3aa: CASSEPGLRYQETQYF
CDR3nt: TGTGCCAGCAGCGAGCCGGGACTGAGGTACCAAGAGACCCAGTACTTC

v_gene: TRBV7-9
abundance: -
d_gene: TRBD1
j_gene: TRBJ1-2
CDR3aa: CASSLGQGSAYGYTF
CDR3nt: TGTGCCAGCAGCTTAGGACAGGGTAGCGCCTATGGCTACACCTTC

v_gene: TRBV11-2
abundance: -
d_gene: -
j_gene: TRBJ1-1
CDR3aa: CASSLASQLNTEAFF
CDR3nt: TGTGCCAGCAGCTTAGCCTCACAGCTGAACACTGAAGCTTTCTTT

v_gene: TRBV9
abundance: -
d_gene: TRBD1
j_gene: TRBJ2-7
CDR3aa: CASSGQGGAYEQYF
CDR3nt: TGTGCCAGCAGCGGACAGGGGGGGGCCTACGAGCAGTACTTC

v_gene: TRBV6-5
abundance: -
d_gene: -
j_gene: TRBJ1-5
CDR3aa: CASSPTGHSNQPQHF
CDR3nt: TGTGCCAGCAGCCCCACAGGGCATAGCAATCAGCCCCAGCATTTT

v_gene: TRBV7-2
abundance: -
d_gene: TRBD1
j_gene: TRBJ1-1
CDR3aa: CASSLDQGARNTEAFF
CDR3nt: TGTGCCAGCAGCTTAGACCAGGGGGCGAGGAACACTGAAGCTTTCTTT

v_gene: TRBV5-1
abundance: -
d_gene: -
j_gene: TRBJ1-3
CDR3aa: CASFEPSSGNTIYF
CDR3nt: TGCGCCAGCTTTGAACCTAGCTCTGGAAACACCATATATTTT

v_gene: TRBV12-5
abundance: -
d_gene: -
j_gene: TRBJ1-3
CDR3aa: CASGLIQIFGNTIYF
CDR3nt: TGTGCTAGTGGTTTGATACAGATTTTTGGAAACACCATATATTTT

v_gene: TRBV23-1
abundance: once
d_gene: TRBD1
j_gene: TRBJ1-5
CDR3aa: CASRRTQTGNQPQHF
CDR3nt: TGCGCCAGCAGGAGGACCCAGACAGGGAATCAGCCCCAGCATTTT

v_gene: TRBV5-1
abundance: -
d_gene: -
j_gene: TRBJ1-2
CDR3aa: CASSLSRQNYGYTF
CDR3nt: TGCGCCAGCAGCTTGAGTCGACAGAACTATGGCTACACCTTC

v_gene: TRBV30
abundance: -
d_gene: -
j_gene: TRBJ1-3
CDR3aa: CAWRTGLGNTIYF
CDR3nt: TGTGCCTGGAGGACAGGTTTGGGAAACACCATATATTTT

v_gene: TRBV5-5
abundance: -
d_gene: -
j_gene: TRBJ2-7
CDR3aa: CASSYLGLLEAYEQYF
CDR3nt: TGTGCCAGCAGCTACCTGGGACTCTTGGAGGCCTACGAGCAGTACTTC

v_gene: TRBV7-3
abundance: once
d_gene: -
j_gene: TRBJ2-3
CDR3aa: CASSRIGRRDTSTDTQYF
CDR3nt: TGTGCCAGCAGCCGAATCGGAAGGAGGGATACTAGCACAGATACGCAGTATTTT

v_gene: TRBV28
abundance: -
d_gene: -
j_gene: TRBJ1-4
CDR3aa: CASSLPENEKLFF
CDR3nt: TGTGCCAGCAGTTTACCCGAGAATGAAAAACTGTTTTTT

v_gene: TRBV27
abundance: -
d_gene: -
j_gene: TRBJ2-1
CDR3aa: CASSLPRAGYNEQFF
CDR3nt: TGTGCCAGCAGTTTACCGCGGGCGGGTTACAATGAGCAGTTCTTC

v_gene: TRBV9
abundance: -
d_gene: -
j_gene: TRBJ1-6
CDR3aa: CASSVAPTDRTDSPLHF
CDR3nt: TGTGCCAGCAGCGTAGCTCCCACCGACAGGACCGATTCACCCCTCCACTTT

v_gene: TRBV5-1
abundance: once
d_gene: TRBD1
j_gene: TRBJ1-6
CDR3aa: CASSFQGEVGSPLHF
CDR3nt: TGCGCCAGCAGCTTCCAGGGGGAAGTAGGCTCACCCCTCCACTTT

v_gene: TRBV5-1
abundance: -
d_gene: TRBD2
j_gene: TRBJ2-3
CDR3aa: CASRFSGGSTDTQYF
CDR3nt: TGCGCCAGCAGATTTAGCGGGGGTAGCACAGATACGCAGTATTTT

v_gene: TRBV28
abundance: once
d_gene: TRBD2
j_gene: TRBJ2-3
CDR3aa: CASSFQRGGLDTQYF
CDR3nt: TGTGCCAGCAGTTTCCAGCGGGGGGGCTTAGATACGCAGTATTTT